The T cell receptor beta chain under discussion was sequenced for a study of post-analysis software for immune sequencing data. Study summary: Relapsing-remitting, secondary progressive and progressive-relapsing courses of multiple sclerosis were included.

Trimming left V 7 bases short and J 1 base short, with 20 bases between. CDR3 length: 17 residues. Sequencing libraries made from TCR beta cDNA carried unique molecular identifiers. Input populations of about 0.9 to 10 million T cells gave rise to around 500,000 cDNA molecules. From the PCR reads, TCRdb called clonotypes with MiXCR, one entry per CDR3 protein. The sample yields hundreds of thousands of distinct CDR3 sequences, under 55% seen once. There are a few counts of this clonotype. Its antigen is undetermined. Study findings and constraints: In patients, a few TRBV segments were more frequent than in controls, with TRBV5-6, TRBV5-1 and TRBV20-1 among them. F measure grouped same-batch samples tightly together. Relative to controls, patients with multiple sclerosis showed significantly lower normalized Chao1 diversity.

The sample comprised blood. The chain couples TRBV12-3 or TRBV12-4 to TRBJ2-4; unclear D gene. The TCR comes from a girl under 18 with multiple sclerosis. The CDR3 loop is CASKTLVGPGAKNIQYF. In DNA form, the CDR3 reads TGTGCCAGCAAGACTCTCGTCGGCCCCGGGGCCAAAAACATTCAGTACTTC.